These 15 T cell receptor beta chains came from one sample sequenced in a study of cytomegalovirus exposure and HLA in healthy donors. Primers included in the PCR were 60 Vbeta and 13 Jbeta primers. Clones were read by immunoSEQ multiplex PCR, and TCRdb kept only the in-frame ones, dropping some. The sample holds around 140,000 clones, 75% seen once. The material sequenced was PBMCs. Receptors were obtained from a man aged 40-50 years in good health and CMV-seronegative.

V is TRBV4-1 and J is TRBJ2-7, with D possibly TRBD1 on 6 matching bases. V was trimmed by 2 bases and J by 5 bases, leaving 13 bases between them. This CDR3 is 14 amino acids long. Germline V gene lookup returns CDR1 MGHRA and CDR2 YSYEKL. The CDR3 nucleotides read TGCGCCAGCAGCCAATGGCAGGGGACACACGAGCAGTACTTC. Amino acids: CASSQWQGTHEQYF.

J is TRBJ1-5 and V is TRBV4-1; 9 nucleotides align to TRBD1. The CDR3 totals 18 residues. V lost 3 bases and J lost 2; bases outside the gene matches: 11. The germline gives CDR1 MGHRA, CDR2 YSYEKL. The CDR3 here is CASSQTGTGRDGNQPQHF. Here the CDR3 DNA reads TGCGCCAGCAGCCAGACCGGGACAGGGAGGGATGGCAATCAGCCCCAGCATTTT.

This clone was counted once. V is TRBV7-2 and J is TRBJ2-7; 7 bases map to TRBD1. The CDR3 is 12 residues long. Losses at the gene ends were 7 bases for V and 6 bases for J; bases not matched to a gene: 6. Germline CDR1 SGHTA, CDR2 FQGNSA. The CDR3 here is CASNRQGFEQYF. DNA for the CDR3: TGTGCCAGCAACCGACAGGGTTTCGAGCAGTACTTC. Variable domain in full (rest from reference TRBV7-2 and TRBJ2-7): GAGVSQSPSNKVTEKGKDVELRCDPISGHTALYWYRQSLGQGLEFLIYFQGNSAPDKSGLPSDRFSAERTGGSVSTLTIQRTQQEDSAVYLCASNRQGFEQYFGPGTRLTVT.

V is TRBV7-6 and J is TRBJ2-3, with TRBD2 identical over 12 bases. The CDR3 is 16 amino acids. Germline CDR1 reads SGHVS; CDR2 reads FNYEAQ. V lost 5 bases, J lost 1 base, and 4 bases stayed unmatched. The CDR3 coding sequence is TGTGCCAGCAGCATCCGACTAGCGGGGGGCACAGATACGCAGTATTTT. It specifies CASSIRLAGGTDTQYF.

The CDR3 sequence is CAWRGGTANTGELFF. The CDR3 DNA sequence: TGTGCCTGGAGGGGCGGGACAGCGAACACCGGGGAGCTGTTTTTT. The V gene is TRBV30, the J gene TRBJ2-2; D possibly corresponds to TRBD1 (7 bases). V gave up 3 bases and J gave up 0 bases, with 11 bases separating them. Per the germline V gene, CDR1 is GTSNPN and CDR2 is SVGIG (reference sequence). This CDR3 contains 15 residues.

The chain recombines TRBV5-1 with TRBJ2-4; D may be TRBD2 (7 bases). Per the germline V gene, CDR1 is SGHRS and CDR2 is YFSETQ. The CDR3 covers 15 residues. Trimming cost V 8 bases and J 0 bases, with 15 bases left between them. Here the CDR3 DNA reads TGCGCCAGACAACAGGGAGGGCTAGCCAAAAACATTCAGTACTTC. It is translated as CARQQGGLAKNIQYF. Full variable domain (outside the CDR3, taken from reference TRBV5-1 and TRBJ2-4): KAGVTQTPRYLIKTRGQQVTLSCSPISGHRSVSWYQQTPGQGLQFLFEYFSETQRNKGNFPGRFSGRQFSNSRSEMNVSTLELGDSALYLCARQQGGLAKNIQYFGAGTRLSVL.

This chain uses TRBV4-3 with TRBJ2-5; maybe TRBD2 (5 bases). The J call may be incorrect, as the DNA end agrees better with TRBJ2-7. Looked up from germline, CDR1 is LGHNA and CDR2 is YSLEER. The CDR3 covers 18 residues. The CDR3 DNA follows: TGCGCCAGCAGCCAAGCCCTAGCAGGCAGACAAAAGAAGTACGAGCAGTACTTC. Translating it yields CASSQALAGRQKKYEQYF.

The genes are TRBV10-3 and TRBJ2-5; 9 bases agree with TRBD2. The CDR3 totals 15 residues. The junction had 7 bases not matched to a gene; V was cut back by 3 bases and J by 5 bases. Germline CDR1 ENHRY, CDR2 SYGVKD. This chain's CDR3 is CAISDSGLAPETQYF. CDR3 sequence (DNA): TGTGCCATCAGTGATTCAGGACTAGCGCCTGAGACCCAGTACTTC.

The chain carries TRBV4-3 and TRBJ2-2, with 8 bases that match TRBD1. Germline trimming cut 8 bases from V and 2 bases from J; bases unmatched to any gene: 7. Germline CDR1 LGHNA, CDR2 YSLEER. This CDR3 has 15 residues. The chain's CDR3 is CASGIDRGNTGELFF. The CDR3 DNA follows: TGCGCCAGCGGAATAGACAGGGGAAACACCGGGGAGCTGTTTTTT.

This chain uses TRBV15 with TRBJ1-5; possible D gene TRBD1, 6 bases. CDR3 length: 15 amino acids. Germline CDR1 LNHNV, CDR2 YYDKDF (reference sequence). Trimming took 0 bases from V and 6 from J, leaving 12 bases between them. As DNA, the CDR3 is TGTGCCACCAGCAGAGATCGAACAGGGAGTCAGCCCCAGCATTTT. This encodes CATSRDRTGSQPQHF.

V usage is TRBV6-5 and J usage is TRBJ2-7, with TRBD1 matching 8 bases. CDR1 MNHEY and CDR2 SVGAGI come from the germline V gene. Trimming cost V 2 bases and J 2 bases; bases outside gene matches: 5. There are 15 residues in the CDR3. The CDR3 DNA follows: TGTGCCAGCAGTTACACGGCGACAGGGGCCTACGAGCAGTACTTC. Protein sequence: CASSYTATGAYEQYF.

This clone was observed a handful of times. The V gene is TRBV4-1, the J gene TRBJ2-2; TRBD2 aligns across 9 bases. Losses at the gene ends were 0 bases for V and 5 bases for J; bases not matched to a gene: 16. The CDR3 is made up of 20 amino acids. In germline, CDR1 is MGHRA, CDR2 YSYEKL. CDR3 DNA sequence: TGCGCCAGCAGCCAAGATGCTAATAGAGTTAGCGGGGGAGGTACCGGGGAGCTGTTTTTT. Its protein product is CASSQDANRVSGGGTGELFF.

CDR3: CASSQGTLPSTDTQYF. The CDR3 DNA sequence: TGTGCCAGCAGCCAGGGGACACTTCCTAGCACAGATACGCAGTATTTT. The V call is TRBV27, the J call TRBJ2-3, with D perhaps TRBD1 (6 bases). The V end lost 6 bases, the J end lost 0 bases, and 16 bases lay between the germline ends. CDR1 and CDR2 (germline): MNHEY, SMNVEV (reference sequence). CDR3 length: 16 residues.

In this sample, this clone turned up once. The chain joins TRBV4-1 to TRBJ1-2; TRBD1 matches 11 bases. The CDR3 length is 16 residues. V lost 2 bases and J lost 13; bases outside the gene matches: 15. CDR1 MGHRA and CDR2 YSYEKL come from the germline V gene. The CDR3, as DNA: TGCGCCAGCAGCCAACCTCACCGGGACAGGGGGAAGGGCCTCACCTTC. Translating gives CASSQPHRDRGKGLTF.

The V call is TRBV7-9, the J call TRBJ2-5, with TRBD2 matching 8 bases. This CDR3 has 15 residues. CDR1 and CDR2 from the germline V gene are SEHNR and FQNEAQ (reference sequence). J was trimmed by 7 bases and V by 1 base; bases with no gene match: 8. The CDR3 sequence: CASSLVRGGVGTQYF. CDR3 bases: TGTGCCAGCAGCTTAGTCCGGGGGGGCGTCGGGACCCAGTACTTC.